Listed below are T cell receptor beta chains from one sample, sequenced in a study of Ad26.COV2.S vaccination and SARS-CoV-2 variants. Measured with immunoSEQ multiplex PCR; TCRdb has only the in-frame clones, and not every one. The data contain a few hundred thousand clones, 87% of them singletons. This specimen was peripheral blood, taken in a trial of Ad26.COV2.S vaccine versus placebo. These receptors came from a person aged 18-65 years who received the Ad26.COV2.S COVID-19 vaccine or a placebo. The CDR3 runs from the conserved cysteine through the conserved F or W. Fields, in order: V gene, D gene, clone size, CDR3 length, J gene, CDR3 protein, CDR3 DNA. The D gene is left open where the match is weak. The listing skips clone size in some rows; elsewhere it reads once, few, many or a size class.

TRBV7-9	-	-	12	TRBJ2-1	CASSLVGNEQFF	TGTGCCAGCAGCTTAGTGGGCAATGAGCAGTTCTTC
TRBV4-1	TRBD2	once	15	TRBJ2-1	CASSHGTSSYNEQFF	TGCGCCAGCAGCCACGGGACTAGCTCCTACAATGAGCAGTTCTTC
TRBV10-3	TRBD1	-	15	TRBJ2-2	CAISPDRGDTGELFF	TGTGCCATCAGCCCGGACAGGGGAGACACCGGGGAGCTGTTTTTT
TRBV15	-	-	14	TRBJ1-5	CATSNGGHNQPQHF	TGTGCCACCAGCAACGGGGGCCATAATCAGCCCCAGCATTTT
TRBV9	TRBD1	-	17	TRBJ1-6	CASTSSRDRGLNSPLHF	TGTGCCAGCACCTCGTCCAGGGACAGGGGGCTTAATTCACCCCTCCACTTT
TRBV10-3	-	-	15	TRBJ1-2	CAISDIAGLNYGYTF	TGTGCCATCAGTGATATCGCAGGGCTAAACTATGGCTACACCTTC
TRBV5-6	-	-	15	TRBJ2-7	CASSLRGGPPYEQYF	TGTGCCAGCAGCCTTAGAGGGGGGCCTCCCTACGAGCAGTACTTC
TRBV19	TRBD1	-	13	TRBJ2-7	CASSIGTGGMQYF	TGTGCCAGTAGTATTGGGACAGGGGGCATGCAGTACTTC
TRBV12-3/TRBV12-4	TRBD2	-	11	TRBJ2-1	CASRAGGEQFF	TGTGCCAGCAGGGCGGGGGGTGAGCAGTTCTTC
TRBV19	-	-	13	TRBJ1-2	CASSISPNYGYTF	TGTGCCAGTAGTATCAGTCCAAACTATGGCTACACCTTC
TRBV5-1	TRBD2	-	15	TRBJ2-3	CASSWSGGAGDTQYF	TGCGCCAGCAGCTGGAGCGGGGGGGCCGGAGATACGCAGTATTTT
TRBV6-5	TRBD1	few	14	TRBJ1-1	CASRKDRLNTEAFF	TGTGCCAGCAGAAAGGACAGGCTGAACACTGAAGCTTTCTTT
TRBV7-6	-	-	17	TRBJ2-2	CASSNLVSTPAAGELFF	TGTGCCAGCAGCAATCTCGTGTCGACTCCGGCGGCCGGGGAGCTGTTTTTT
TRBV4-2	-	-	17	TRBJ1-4	CASSQDRGRVADEKLFF	TGTGCCAGCAGCCAAGATCGGGGCAGGGTGGCCGATGAAAAACTGTTTTTT
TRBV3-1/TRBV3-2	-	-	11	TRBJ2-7	CASSQLNEQYF	TGTGCCAGCAGCCAACTTAACGAGCAGTACTTC
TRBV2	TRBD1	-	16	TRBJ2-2	CASSGLQGVNTGELFF	TGTGCCAGCAGTGGTCTCCAGGGGGTTAACACCGGGGAGCTGTTTTTT
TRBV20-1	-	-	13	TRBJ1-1	CSASAVMNTEAFF	TGCAGTGCTAGTGCAGTCATGAACACTGAAGCTTTCTTT
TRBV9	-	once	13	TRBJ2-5	CASSVGTPETQYF	TGTGCCAGCAGCGTTGGCACCCCCGAGACCCAGTACTTC
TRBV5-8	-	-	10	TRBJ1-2	CASSSSGYTF	TGTGCCAGCAGCAGCAGTGGCTACACCTTC
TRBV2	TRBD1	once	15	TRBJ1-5	CASRQGSNSNQPQHF	TGTGCCAGCAGACAGGGGTCTAATAGCAATCAGCCCCAGCATTTT
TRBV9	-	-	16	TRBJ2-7	CASSPRQEPIYYEQYF	TGTGCCAGCAGCCCCCGTCAGGAGCCGATCTACTACGAGCAGTACTTC
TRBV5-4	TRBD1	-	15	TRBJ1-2	CASSWRGQGNYGYTF	TGTGCCAGCAGCTGGAGGGGACAGGGGAACTATGGCTACACCTTC
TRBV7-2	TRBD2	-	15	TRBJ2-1	CASSHKGLATYEQFF	TGTGCCAGCAGCCACAAGGGACTAGCAACGTATGAGCAGTTCTTC
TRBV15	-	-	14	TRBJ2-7	CATSSHQQSYEQYF	TGTGCCACCAGCAGCCACCAGCAATCCTACGAGCAGTACTTC
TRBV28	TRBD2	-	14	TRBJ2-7	CATRGTSGAYEQYF	TGTGCCACCCGCGGGACTAGCGGGGCCTACGAGCAGTACTTC
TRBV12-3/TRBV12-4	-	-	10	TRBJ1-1	CASSLTEAFF	TGTGCCAGCAGCCTGACTGAAGCTTTCTTT
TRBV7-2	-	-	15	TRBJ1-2	CASSLSGPPNYGYTF	TGTGCCAGCAGCTTATCGGGTCCTCCTAACTATGGCTACACCTTC
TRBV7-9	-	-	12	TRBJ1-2	CASSLTNYGYTF	TGTGCCAGCAGCTTAACCAACTATGGCTACACCTTC
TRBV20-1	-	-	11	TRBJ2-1	CSASAYNEQFF	TGCAGTGCTAGCGCGTACAATGAGCAGTTCTTC
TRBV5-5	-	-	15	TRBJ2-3	CASSFTTFSTDTQYF	TGTGCCAGCAGCTTTACAACTTTTAGCACAGATACGCAGTATTTT
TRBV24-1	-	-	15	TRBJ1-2	CATSDLWGVGYGYTF	TGTGCCACCAGTGATTTGTGGGGAGTGGGCTATGGCTACACCTTC
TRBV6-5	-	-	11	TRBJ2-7	CASSYYGEQYF	TGTGCCAGCAGTTACTATGGCGAGCAGTACTTC
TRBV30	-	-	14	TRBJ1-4	CASRIMATNEKLFF	TGTGCCTCTCGGATCATGGCAACTAATGAAAAACTGTTTTTT
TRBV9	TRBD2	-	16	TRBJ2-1	CASSVSTSGGHNEQFF	TGTGCCAGCAGCGTATCGACTAGCGGGGGTCATAATGAGCAGTTCTTC
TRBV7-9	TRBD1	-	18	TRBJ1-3	CASSLVSAGGGYGNTIYF	TGTGCCAGCAGCTTAGTTTCGGCAGGGGGAGGATATGGAAACACCATATATTTT
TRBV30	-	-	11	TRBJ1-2	CAWSVQGGYTF	TGTGCCTGGAGTGTACAAGGGGGCTACACCTTC
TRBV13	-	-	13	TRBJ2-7	CASSLGRRYEQYF	TGTGCCAGCAGCTTAGGACGTAGGTACGAGCAGTACTTC
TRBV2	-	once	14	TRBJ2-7	CASRLRDTHYEQYF	TGTGCCAGCAGGCTCCGGGACACCCACTACGAGCAGTACTTC
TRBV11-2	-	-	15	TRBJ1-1	CASSRTEILNTEAFF	TGTGCCAGCAGCAGAACAGAGATTCTCAACACTGAAGCTTTCTTT
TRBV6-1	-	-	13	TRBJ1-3	CASSDGSGNTIYF	TGTGCCAGCAGTGACGGTTCTGGAAACACCATATATTTT
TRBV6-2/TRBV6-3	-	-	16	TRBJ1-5	CASSYSKAGFNQPQHF	TGTGCCAGCAGTTACTCGAAGGCAGGGTTCAATCAGCCCCAGCATTTT
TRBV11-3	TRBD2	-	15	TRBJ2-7	CASSLGGGNSYEQYF	TGTGCCAGCAGCTTAGGCGGGGGGAACTCCTACGAGCAGTACTTC
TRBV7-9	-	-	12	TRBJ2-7	CASSPMGYEQYF	TGTGCCAGCAGCCCAATGGGGTACGAGCAGTACTTC
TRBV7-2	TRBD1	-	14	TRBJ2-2	CASSLVQGARELFF	TGTGCCAGCAGCTTAGTACAGGGGGCCAGGGAGCTGTTTTTT
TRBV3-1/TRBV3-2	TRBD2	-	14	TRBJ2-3	CASTAGGSTDTQYF	TGTGCCAGCACCGCGGGGGGGTCCACAGATACGCAGTATTTT
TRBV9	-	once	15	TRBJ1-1	CASSVEGSSDTEAFF	TGTGCCAGCAGCGTAGAGGGGTCGTCAGACACTGAAGCTTTCTTT
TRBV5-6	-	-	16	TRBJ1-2	CASSLAEQTPNYGYTF	TGTGCCAGCAGCTTGGCGGAACAGACACCTAACTATGGCTACACCTTC